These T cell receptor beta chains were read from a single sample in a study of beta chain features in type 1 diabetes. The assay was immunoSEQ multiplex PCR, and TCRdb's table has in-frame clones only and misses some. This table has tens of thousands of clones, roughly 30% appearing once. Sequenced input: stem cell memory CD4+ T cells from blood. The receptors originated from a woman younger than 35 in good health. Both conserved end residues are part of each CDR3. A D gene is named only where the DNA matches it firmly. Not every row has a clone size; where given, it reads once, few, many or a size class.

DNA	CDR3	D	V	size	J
TGCAGCGTTGAGCCCGACAGGGGACAAGCTTTCTTT	CSVEPDRGQAFF	TRBD1	TRBV29-1	few	TRBJ1-1
TGTGCCAGCAGCTGGTCTAGCGGGGATGAGCAGTTCTTC	CASSWSSGDEQFF	TRBD2	TRBV7-3	few	TRBJ2-1
TGTGCCAGCAGCTTAGTGTCCGACAGGCCACCCCTCCACTTT	CASSLVSDRPPLHF	NA	TRBV7-9	few	TRBJ1-6
TGTGCCAGCAGCGAGTGGGACAGGGGGTGGCCCGGGGAGCTGTTTTTT	CASSEWDRGWPGELFF	TRBD1	TRBV7-2	few	TRBJ2-2
TGTGCCACCAGCAGAGGCGTGGGACAGGGCCTCCCTGGGGCCAACGTCCTGACTTTC	CATSRGVGQGLPGANVLTF	TRBD1	TRBV15	NA	TRBJ2-6
TGTGCCACTCGTCCATCAAGGGAGGCGGGCGAGCAGTACTTC	CATRPSREAGEQYF	NA	TRBV19	NA	TRBJ2-7
TGTGCCAGCTCACCGGTAGAGGAGACTGAAGCTTTCTTT	CASSPVEETEAFF	NA	TRBV18	few	TRBJ1-1
TGTGCCAGCAGCCCGGACAGGGTCAACACTGAAGCTTTCTTT	CASSPDRVNTEAFF	TRBD1	TRBV5-4	NA	TRBJ1-1
TGTGCCACCAAACCTGGACAGGGGGTTGTTGAGCAGTTCTTC	CATKPGQGVVEQFF	TRBD1	TRBV18	few	TRBJ2-1
TGTGCCAGCACGCCCTACGGCGGGGGCGTAGGCTACGAGCAGTACTTC	CASTPYGGGVGYEQYF	NA	TRBV11-2	NA	TRBJ2-7
TGTGCCAGCAGTCCACAGGGAATCTATCCCCATGGAAAACTGTTTTTT	CASSPQGIYPHGKLFF	NA	TRBV7-9	few	TRBJ1-4
TGTGCCAGCAAATCACTCCCAGATACGCAGTATTTT	CASKSLPDTQYF	NA	TRBV2	NA	TRBJ2-3
TGTGCCAGCAGTGGGGACAGCGTTTATCAGCCCCAGCATTTT	CASSGDSVYQPQHF	TRBD1	TRBV6-5	NA	TRBJ1-5
TGTGCCATCAGAAAAGCCGGACAGGCGACAGATACGCAGTATTTT	CAIRKAGQATDTQYF	TRBD1	TRBV10-3	NA	TRBJ2-3
TGTGCCAGCAGTTTATGGCAGGGCCCCTATGGCTACACCTTC	CASSLWQGPYGYTF	NA	TRBV28	few	TRBJ1-2
TGTGCCAGCAGCCCGGCAGGGCTAACAATCCAAGAGACCCAGTACTTC	CASSPAGLTIQETQYF	NA	TRBV11-3	few	TRBJ2-5
TGTGCCAGCTCACCGTCGGGACAGGGGAAACTGTTTTTT	CASSPSGQGKLFF	TRBD1	TRBV18	NA	TRBJ1-4
TGCGCCAGCAGCTTGGGCTACAGCTCTGGAAACACCATATATTTT	CASSLGYSSGNTIYF	NA	TRBV5-1	NA	TRBJ1-3
TGTGCTAGTGGTTTGGTAACTAGCACAGATACGCAGTATTTT	CASGLVTSTDTQYF	NA	TRBV12-5	few	TRBJ2-3
TGTGCCAGCAGCCGGGGACAGGGAGACACTGAAGCTTTCTTT	CASSRGQGDTEAFF	TRBD1	TRBV5-5	few	TRBJ1-1
TGCGCCAGCAGCGCTTCGCTTTCGCGCGAGCAGTACTTC	CASSASLSREQYF	NA	TRBV5-1	few	TRBJ2-7
TGTGCCAGCAGTGGGGACAGGGTTCTTGCAAAAGAGACCCAGTACTTC	CASSGDRVLAKETQYF	TRBD1	TRBV6-1	few	TRBJ2-5
TGTGCCGGTACTAGTTCCTACGAGCAGTACTTC	CAGTSSYEQYF	NA	TRBV2	NA	TRBJ2-7
TGTGCCAGCAGCCCGAATCTGCCCGGGACAGGGGCGAATGAGCAGTTCTTC	CASSPNLPGTGANEQFF	TRBD1	TRBV9	few	TRBJ2-1
TGCGCCAGCAGCTTGGGAGGGATAGAGGATGAAGCTTTCTTT	CASSLGGIEDEAFF	NA	TRBV5-1	few	TRBJ1-1
TGCGCCAGCAGCATTGGCAGGGACATGAACACTGAAGCTTTCTTT	CASSIGRDMNTEAFF	NA	TRBV5-1	NA	TRBJ1-1
TGTGCCAGCGCTTACCGGGACAGGGGGCATGGCTACACCTTC	CASAYRDRGHGYTF	TRBD1	TRBV2	few	TRBJ1-2
TGCGCCAGCAGCCAGACGACGGGGTATAATTCACCCCTCCACTTT	CASSQTTGYNSPLHF	NA	TRBV4-3	NA	TRBJ1-6
TGTGCCAGCAGCTTAGGTAGGACATCCTACGAGCAGTACTTC	CASSLGRTSYEQYF	NA	TRBV13	once	TRBJ2-7
TGTGCCAGCAGCGGGGGGGAAGAGACCCAGTACTTC	CASSGGEETQYF	TRBD2	TRBV7-9	once	TRBJ2-5
TGTGCCAGCTCCCTTAAGACAGGGGGAGCGGAGACCCAGTACTTC	CASSLKTGGAETQYF	TRBD1	TRBV18	NA	TRBJ2-5
TGTGCCAGCGGCCCCAGGACAGTCTACAATGAGCAGTTCTTC	CASGPRTVYNEQFF	NA	TRBV9	NA	TRBJ2-1
TGTGCCAGCAGCGGGGGCGGGATGAACGTTTATGCGGACTATGGCTACACCTTC	CASSGGGMNVYADYGYTF	NA	TRBV9	NA	TRBJ1-2
TGTGCCAGCTCACCGAACAGGGGTAGGACTGAAGCTTTCTTT	CASSPNRGRTEAFF	TRBD1	TRBV18	few	TRBJ1-1
TGCAGCGCCGGTGGGCAGGGCAGTACCCAGCATTTT	CSAGGQGSTQHF	NA	TRBV29-1	few	TRBJ1-5
TGTGCCATCAGTGAGTCCGCCTTTTCGACAGGGCTCTACAATGAGCAGTTCTTC	CAISESAFSTGLYNEQFF	TRBD1	TRBV10-3	NA	TRBJ2-1
TGTGCCAGCAGCCAAGATTTCACCGCGGGTGGCTACACCTTC	CASSQDFTAGGYTF	NA	TRBV14	NA	TRBJ1-2
TGCGCCAGCAGCTCTCGCAGGGCGAACACCGGGGAGCTGTTTTTT	CASSSRRANTGELFF	NA	TRBV5-1	NA	TRBJ2-2
TGTGCCAGCAGTCGGGACAGCTACGAGCAGTACTTC	CASSRDSYEQYF	TRBD1	TRBV6-6	NA	TRBJ2-7
TGTGCCAGTGTAGGGGCCCCTGTTACAGATACGCAGTATTTT	CASVGAPVTDTQYF	NA	TRBV6-6	NA	TRBJ2-3
TGTGCCAGCAGCTTAGGGCTCCTCCGGGGCGAGCAGTACTTC	CASSLGLLRGEQYF	NA	TRBV7-9	NA	TRBJ2-7
TGTGCCAGCAATAAGGACAGTCACAATGAGCAGTTCTTC	CASNKDSHNEQFF	NA	TRBV2	NA	TRBJ2-1
TGTGCCAGCAGCTTAAGGGGATCCTCTGGGGCCAACGTCCTGACTTTC	CASSLRGSSGANVLTF	NA	TRBV7-6	NA	TRBJ2-6
TGTGCCAGCAGCCCTACAAGGGGCGGGGAGCTGTTTTTT	CASSPTRGGELFF	NA	TRBV7-6	few	TRBJ2-2
TGTGCCAGCAGCTTACTGGCGGGTCCCACAGATACGCAGTATTTT	CASSLLAGPTDTQYF	NA	TRBV7-2	once	TRBJ2-3
TGTGCCAGCAGCTTGGCAGTCGCGGGATCGGGGAATGAGCAGTTCTTC	CASSLAVAGSGNEQFF	NA	TRBV5-4	NA	TRBJ2-1
TGTGCCTGGAAACTAGCGGGAATCACAGATACGCAGTATTTT	CAWKLAGITDTQYF	TRBD2	TRBV30	NA	TRBJ2-3
TGTGCCAGCAGCACCCGGACAGGCACAGATACGCAGTATTTT	CASSTRTGTDTQYF	NA	TRBV4-2	few	TRBJ2-3
TGTGCCAGCAGCTTGGGCCCAGGGACCTACGAGCAGTACTTC	CASSLGPGTYEQYF	NA	TRBV5-6	NA	TRBJ2-7